The rows below give T cell receptor beta chains drawn from one sample of a study of blood T cell repertoires in COVID-19. This table comes from immunoSEQ multiplex PCR, and its TCRdb copy is limited to in-frame clones, with some not included. The data contain roughly 250,000 clones, 80% to 90% of them singletons. What was sequenced was PBMCs or T cells enriched from blood (not recorded which). The receptors come from a woman between 18 and 29 years old who had recovered from COVID-19. Each CDR3 is given with its conserved first and last residue. D genes are given only for firm matches. Rows may omit the clone size; those that give it use once, few, many or a size class.

TRBJ1-2 | - | - | TRBV28 | CASSLSPQGRNYGYTF | TGTGCCAGCAGTTTATCCCCCCAGGGGCGGAACTATGGCTACACCTTC
TRBJ2-5 | - | - | TRBV28 | CASSLLTTFQETQYF | TGTGCCAGCAGTTTACTGACGACTTTTCAAGAGACCCAGTACTTC
TRBJ1-1 | - | - | TRBV6-6 | CASSQTGNTEAFF | TGTGCCAGCAGTCAAACGGGGAACACTGAAGCTTTCTTT
TRBJ2-3 | - | TRBD2 | TRBV18 | CASSPPIAGGGGTDTQYF | TGTGCCAGCTCACCACCGATTGCGGGGGGGGGCGGCACAGATACGCAGTATTTT
TRBJ1-6 | once | TRBD1 | TRBV4-1 | CASSQLDRGSPSPLHF | TGCGCCAGCAGCCAACTTGACAGGGGGAGTCCATCACCCCTCCACTTT
TRBJ2-3 | - | - | TRBV6-2/TRBV6-3 | CASSLAGVTDTQYF | TGTGCCAGCAGTTTAGCAGGGGTCACAGATACGCAGTATTTT
TRBJ2-2 | - | TRBD1 | TRBV7-9 | CASSLPSYPGQVLTGELFF | TGTGCCAGCAGCTTACCCTCTTACCCCGGACAGGTACTGACCGGGGAGCTGTTTTTT
TRBJ2-5 | - | TRBD1 | TRBV5-1 | CASSSRDSQETQYF | TGCGCCAGCAGCTCCCGGGACAGCCAAGAGACCCAGTACTTC
TRBJ1-4 | - | - | TRBV14 | CASSQGVGGRGEKLFF | TGTGCCAGCAGCCAAGGCGTCGGGGGGCGAGGCGAAAAACTGTTTTTT
TRBJ1-1 | - | - | TRBV5-6 | CASSLEKGLRDTEAFF | TGTGCCAGCAGCTTGGAAAAGGGTTTGAGGGACACTGAAGCTTTCTTT
TRBJ1-5 | - | TRBD1 | TRBV19 | CASSPADRVIQPQHF | TGTGCCAGTAGTCCCGCGGACAGGGTGATTCAGCCCCAGCATTTT
TRBJ2-1 | once | TRBD2 | TRBV27 | CASTPTSGGLYTEQFF | TGTGCCAGCACGCCGACTAGCGGGGGGTTGTATACTGAGCAGTTCTTC
TRBJ1-6 | - | - | TRBV28 | CASIFGTLHNSPLHF | TGTGCCAGCATTTTCGGGACACTTCATAATTCACCCCTCCACTTT
TRBJ1-6 | - | - | TRBV11-2 | CASSLAVRAGSPLHF | TGTGCCAGCAGCTTAGCTGTGAGGGCCGGGTCACCCCTCCACTTT
TRBJ1-1 | - | TRBD1 | TRBV5-1 | CASSPEGRGQTEAFF | TGCGCCAGCAGCCCGGAAGGCAGGGGACAGACTGAAGCTTTCTTT
TRBJ1-2 | - | - | TRBV2 | CASSENPGTNYGYTF | TGTGCCAGCAGTGAAAATCCAGGGACTAACTATGGCTACACCTTC
TRBJ2-1 | once | - | TRBV2 | CASSDPDRTSYNEQFF | TGTGCCAGCAGCGACCCGGACAGAACCTCCTACAATGAGCAGTTCTTC
TRBJ2-3 | - | - | TRBV11-2 | CASSPTGFILTDTQYF | TGTGCCAGCAGTCCAACAGGGTTTATCCTCACAGATACGCAGTATTTT
TRBJ1-2 | once | TRBD1 | TRBV10-3 | CAITGTGHGYTF | TGTGCCATCACCGGGACAGGGCATGGCTACACCTTC
TRBJ2-3 | - | TRBD2 | TRBV5-1 | CASSFLAGGQDTQYF | TGCGCCAGCAGCTTTTTAGCGGGGGGGCAAGATACGCAGTATTTT
TRBJ2-5 | - | - | TRBV5-1 | CASSLDPLGGFQETQYF | TGCGCCAGCAGCTTGGATCCCCTTGGAGGGTTCCAAGAGACCCAGTACTTC
TRBJ1-2 | - | - | TRBV7-8 | CASTSRGWGLAYGYTF | TGTGCCAGCACCTCTCGGGGGTGGGGGTTGGCCTATGGCTACACCTTC
TRBJ2-7 | - | TRBD1 | TRBV6-7 | CASGRKGQAHEQYF | TGTGCCAGCGGGCGGAAGGGACAGGCCCACGAGCAGTACTTC
TRBJ2-2 | - | TRBD1 | TRBV5-4 | CASSLLLPGTGTHGELFF | TGTGCCAGCAGCTTACTGTTACCCGGGACAGGGACCCACGGGGAGCTGTTTTTT
TRBJ1-2 | - | - | TRBV24-1 | CATSDLAGNAYGYTF | TGTGCCACCAGTGATTTGGCAGGGAATGCCTATGGCTACACCTTC
TRBJ2-5 | - | - | TRBV6-5 | CASSTRTEKETQYF | TGTGCCAGCAGCACCAGGACTGAGAAAGAGACCCAGTACTTC
TRBJ1-1 | - | TRBD1 | TRBV27 | CASRPGQGVWTEAFF | TGTGCCAGCAGGCCGGGGCAGGGGGTTTGGACTGAAGCTTTCTTT
TRBJ2-1 | - | TRBD2 | TRBV5-6 | CASSLVASGGAHEQFF | TGTGCCAGCAGCTTGGTAGCTAGCGGGGGGGCCCATGAGCAGTTCTTC
TRBJ1-4 | - | TRBD1 | TRBV10-1 | CASSRGQGEKLFF | TGCGCCAGCAGCCGCGGACAGGGTGAAAAACTGTTTTTT
TRBJ2-5 | - | TRBD2 | TRBV5-4 | CASSLGLAGVETQYF | TGTGCCAGCAGCTTGGGACTAGCGGGGGTAGAGACCCAGTACTTC
TRBJ1-1 | - | - | TRBV11-1 | CASSFIQTGMGTEAFF | TGTGCCAGCAGCTTTATTCAAACAGGGATGGGCACTGAAGCTTTCTTT
TRBJ1-4 | - | - | TRBV19 | CASSPQQGGQKLFF | TGTGCCAGTAGTCCCCAGCAGGGAGGCCAAAAACTGTTTTTT
TRBJ1-1 | - | - | TRBV21-1 | CASSQVEWTAKNTEAFF | TGTGCCAGCAGCCAGGTCGAGTGGACAGCCAAAAACACTGAAGCTTTCTTT
TRBJ1-4 | - | - | TRBV4-2 | CASSQDHRSEKLFF | TGTGCCAGCAGCCAAGATCACAGATCTGAAAAACTGTTTTTT
TRBJ2-2 | - | - | TRBV12-3/TRBV12-4 | CASRTLRELFF | TGTGCCAGCAGGACTTTGAGGGAGCTGTTTTTT
TRBJ2-3 | - | TRBD2 | TRBV15 | CATSRLERGGLDTQYF | TGTGCCACCAGCAGGCTGGAGCGGGGGGGCTTAGATACGCAGTATTTT
TRBJ1-5 | - | TRBD1 | TRBV12-5 | CASGSGQGLSNQPQHF | TGTGCTAGTGGTTCCGGACAGGGCCTTAGCAATCAGCCCCAGCATTTT
TRBJ2-5 | - | TRBD2 | TRBV5-1 | CASSSSVLADRQETQYF | TGCGCCAGCAGCTCCAGCGTACTAGCGGATAGACAAGAGACCCAGTACTTC
TRBJ1-1 | - | - | TRBV21-1 | CASSKRGAEAFF | TGTGCCAGCAGCAAAAGGGGTGCTGAAGCTTTCTTT
TRBJ1-2 | once | - | TRBV7-9 | CASSLALGLSNYGYTF | TGTGCCAGCAGCTTAGCGCTGGGCCTTTCAAACTATGGCTACACCTTC
TRBJ2-3 | - | TRBD2 | TRBV2 | CASSDGTSGGVADTQYF | TGTGCCAGCAGTGATGGGACTAGCGGGGGGGTGGCAGATACGCAGTATTTT
TRBJ1-6 | - | TRBD1 | TRBV28 | CASSHRQGVNSPLHF | TGTGCCAGCAGTCACAGACAGGGGGTTAATTCACCCCTCCACTTT
TRBJ1-2 | - | TRBD1 | TRBV6-5 | CASRDRLEGYTF | TGTGCCAGCAGGGACAGGTTAGAAGGCTACACCTTC
TRBJ1-5 | - | TRBD1 | TRBV30 | CAWSRGRRWGMPYSNQPQHF | TGTGCCTGGAGTAGGGGGCGCCGGTGGGGGATGCCCTATAGCAATCAGCCCCAGCATTTT
TRBJ2-1 | - | TRBD2 | TRBV3-1/TRBV3-2 | CASSQDRGGGPYNEQFF | TGTGCCAGCAGCCAAGATCGCGGCGGGGGGCCCTACAATGAGCAGTTCTTC
TRBJ1-2 | - | - | TRBV9 | CASSVQGSGYTF | TGTGCCAGCAGCGTACAGGGCTCGGGCTACACCTTC
TRBJ2-5 | once | TRBD2 | TRBV11-2 | CASSSLAGGPVGTQYF | TGTGCCAGCAGCTCACTAGCGGGGGGGCCCGTGGGGACCCAGTACTTC
TRBJ2-3 | - | TRBD2 | TRBV5-1 | CASSVTSQSTDTQYF | TGCGCCAGCAGCGTGACTAGCCAGAGCACAGATACGCAGTATTTT
TRBJ2-4 | - | TRBD2 | TRBV3-1/TRBV3-2 | CASSQDRLAGGSIQYF | TGTGCCAGCAGCCAAGATAGGCTAGCGGGGGGGAGCATTCAGTACTTC
TRBJ1-1 | - | TRBD1 | TRBV9 | CASSPEQGVLMNTEAFF | TGTGCCAGCAGCCCAGAACAGGGGGTTCTCATGAACACTGAAGCTTTCTTT
TRBJ1-5 | - | - | TRBV6-5 | CAVGQYTYQPQHF | TGTGCCGTGGGGCAGTACACATATCAGCCCCAGCATTTT
TRBJ2-7 | - | - | TRBV6-1 | CASSEIAGDPYEQYF | TGTGCCAGCAGTGAAATTGCAGGGGATCCCTACGAGCAGTACTTC
TRBJ1-1 | - | TRBD1 | TRBV5-1 | CASSPYRGLLETEAFF | TGCGCCAGCAGCCCTTACAGGGGGCTGCTGGAAACTGAAGCTTTCTTT
TRBJ2-2 | - | - | TRBV29-1 | CSVIRGVNTGELFF | TGCAGCGTCATTCGCGGGGTGAACACCGGGGAGCTGTTTTTT
TRBJ1-2 | - | TRBD1 | TRBV7-8 | CASSPSRDRGFYGYTF | TGTGCCAGCAGCCCATCTCGGGACAGGGGATTCTATGGCTACACCTTC
TRBJ1-4 | - | - | TRBV21-1 | CASGDRVQKLFF | TGTGCCAGCGGGGACAGGGTTCAAAAACTGTTTTTT
TRBJ1-2 | - | TRBD1 | TRBV27 | CASSPRGSGGYTF | TGTGCCAGCAGCCCCAGGGGGTCAGGAGGCTACACCTTC
TRBJ1-1 | - | - | TRBV6-5 | CASSYSRVPVNTEAFF | TGTGCCAGCAGTTACTCCCGGGTTCCGGTGAACACTGAAGCTTTCTTT
TRBJ2-3 | few | TRBD2 | TRBV5-1 | CASSLTSGGFNGDTQYF | TGCGCCAGCAGCTTGACTAGCGGGGGGTTCAATGGAGATACGCAGTATTTT
TRBJ1-6 | few | - | TRBV27 | CASSLREGDLHF | TGTGCCAGCAGTTTAAGGGAGGGGGATCTCCACTTT